This passage covers 3 T cell receptor beta chains from one sample sequenced in a study of T cells in Graves' hyperthyroidism and ophthalmopathy. Researchers took RNA transcripts and amplified the TCR beta CDR3 regions from them. Researchers ran a first-round RT-PCR on the TCR CDR3 using the HTBI primer set. TCRdb reprocessed the multiplex PCR reads via MiXCR and lists one record per CDR3 protein. The sample yields more than 500,000 distinct CDR3 sequences, 14% to 15% seen once. Material for sequencing was blood. The receptors were gathered from a woman between 40 and 50 years old with Graves' ophthalmopathy.

In this sample, this clonotype turned up a few times. The chain combines TRBV12-3 or TRBV12-4 with TRBJ2-6, with D uncertain. CDR3 size: 17 residues. Deletions cut 5 bases from V and 0 bases from J, with 14 bases between. The CDR3 spells CASSTRPGPSGANVLTF. The CDR3 nucleotides are TGTGCCAGCAGTACCCGACCCGGCCCCTCTGGGGCCAACGTCCTGACTTTC.

This clonotype has at least ten counts. This sequence joins TRBV2 and TRBJ1-2; no reliable D call. The length of the CDR3 is 14 residues. V was shortened by 5 bases and J by 4 bases, with 14 bases between the two germline ends. CDR1 is SNHLY, CDR2 FYNNEI, per germline. The CDR3: CASSPQQAAYGYTF. For the CDR3, the DNA is TGTGCCAGCAGTCCTCAACAAGCCGCCTATGGCTACACCTTC.

The CDR3 sequence is CASSYTGFYEQYF. The CDR3 DNA is TGTGCCAGCAGTTACACGGGATTCTACGAGCAGTACTTC. The chain carries TRBV6-5 and TRBJ2-7, with a tentative D call TRBD2 (5 bases). The CDR3 covers 13 residues. V was pared by 2 bases and J by 3 bases, with 8 bases between. Germline-derived CDR1 and CDR2 are MNHEY and SVGAGI.